Listed below are T cell receptor beta chains from one sample, sequenced in a study of radiotherapy plus CTLA-4 blockade in lung cancer. Produced via immunoSEQ multiplex PCR; TCRdb's table is partial and in-frame only. The sample holds around 45,000 clones, 55% to 80% seen once. Sequencing used peripheral blood, obtained from a patient treated with radiotherapy plus ipilimumab. These receptors all come from a human donor with non-small cell lung cancer who had a partial response to radiotherapy plus ipilimumab. The CDR3 runs from the conserved cysteine through the conserved F or W. A D gene is named only where the DNA matches it firmly. Clone size is shown for a subset of rows, as once, few, many or a class of expanded clone.

d_call j_call clone_size v_call cdr3_nt cdr3_aa
. TRBJ1-2 . TRBV5-6 TGTGCCAGCAGCGCCGGACGGGAAGTCTGGGGCTACACCTTC CASSAGREVWGYTF
. TRBJ1-1 . TRBV19 TGTGCCAGTAGTACACAGGGCTTGACTGAAGCTTTCTTT CASSTQGLTEAFF
TRBD2 TRBJ2-1 few TRBV19 TGTGCCAGTAGTACCGGGACTAGTAGGTACAATGAGCAGTTCTTC CASSTGTSRYNEQFF
. TRBJ1-2 . TRBV6-6 TGTGCCAGCAGCCAGGGTCAGCGCTACACCTTC CASSQGQRYTF
. TRBJ2-7 . TRBV6-1 TGTGCCAGCAGGCGGGACGCGGGATACGAGCAGTACTTC CASRRDAGYEQYF
. TRBJ2-5 . TRBV5-1 TGCGCCAGCAGCTTGGGACTAGTAGAGACCCAGTACTTC CASSLGLVETQYF
TRBD2 TRBJ2-1 . TRBV7-7 TGTGCTAGCAGCGCAGGACTAGCGGGAGACCCCAGCTCCTACAATGAGCAGTTCTTC CASSAGLAGDPSSYNEQFF
. TRBJ2-2 . TRBV5-1 TGCGCCAGCTTCTACTCCGGGGAGCTGTTTTTT CASFYSGELFF
. TRBJ1-5 . TRBV10-1 TGCGCCAGAGACAGGACTAGCAATCAGCCCCAGCATTTT CARDRTSNQPQHF
TRBD1 TRBJ2-6 few TRBV5-3 TGTGCCAGACCCCCCCCCGGGACAGGGAGGAAGGGGGCCAACGTCCTGACTTTC CARPPPGTGRKGANVLTF
TRBD2 TRBJ2-7 few TRBV13 TGTGCCAGCAGTGAAGGGCCTAGCGGGTACTACGAGCAGTACTTC CASSEGPSGYYEQYF
. TRBJ1-1 . TRBV29-1 TGCAGCGTTGTAGACCTCACTGAAGCTTTCTTT CSVVDLTEAFF
TRBD2 TRBJ2-3 once TRBV6-1 TGTGCCAGCAGTGAGTTGACTAGCGGGAGTGATACGCAGTATTTT CASSELTSGSDTQYF
. TRBJ2-3 . TRBV19 TGTGCCAGTAGTAACCGGGGGGCAAGCACAGATACGCAGTATTTT CASSNRGASTDTQYF
. TRBJ2-7 . TRBV11-2 TGTGCCAGCAGCCCAGGACAGTTCTCCTACGAGCAGTACTTC CASSPGQFSYEQYF
. TRBJ1-5 . TRBV6-5 TGTGCCAGCAGTACCGCAGACGGAGGACAGCCCCAGCATTTT CASSTADGGQPQHF
TRBD1 TRBJ2-7 . TRBV19 TGTGCCAGTAGTGGCAGGGGGAGCTCCTACGAGCAGTACTTC CASSGRGSSYEQYF
. TRBJ2-7 . TRBV4-2 TGTGCCAGCAGCCAACCCCGCCTCAGGCAGTACTTC CASSQPRLRQYF
TRBD1 TRBJ1-4 . TRBV5-1 TGCGCCAGCAGCTTGCAGGGGGCTAATGAAAAACTGTTTTTT CASSLQGANEKLFF
. TRBJ1-5 . TRBV5-8 TGTGCCAGCAGCTTGGGAGCGTTGCAGCCCCAGCATTTT CASSLGALQPQHF
TRBD1 TRBJ2-4 . TRBV5-4 TGTGCCAGCAGCTCCGGCTCGGGACAGGCCAAAAACATTCAGTACTTC CASSSGSGQAKNIQYF
TRBD1 TRBJ2-7 . TRBV5-1 TGCGCCAGCAGGGAGGACAGGGTCTACGAGCAGTACTTC CASREDRVYEQYF
TRBD1 TRBJ1-5 . TRBV6-1 TGTGCCAGCAGTGAGGGGGGACAGTACCAGCCCCAGCATTTT CASSEGGQYQPQHF
. TRBJ1-1 . TRBV4-3 TGCGCCAGCAGCCCAAAAAGGGGCACTGAAGCTTTCTTT CASSPKRGTEAFF
. TRBJ1-2 . TRBV6-5 TGTGCCAGCAGCCCGGGGGGTTACTATGGCTACACCTTC CASSPGGYYGYTF